The T cell receptor beta chain described here comes from a study of T cell repertoires in cytomegalovirus infection. The overall study: TCR beta signatures that were public indicated CMV infection and matching HLA type. Study-level findings and limits: It was HLA-C-restricted CMV-specific TCR beta clonotypes that dominated the response ex vivo.

Worth noting for this clonotype: As yet, its antigen is unknown.

MiXCR, applied by TCRdb to the reads, yields one record per CDR3 protein. The repertoire includes roughly 90,000 distinct CDR3 sequences, approximately 32% of them detected once, and roughly 70% sits in the top ten. This CDR3 comprises 15 residues. The germline V gene has CDR1 DFQATT and CDR2 SNEGSKA (reference sequence). The V gene end was trimmed by 5 bases and the J gene end by 8 bases; junction bases not matched to a gene: 12. The specimen comprised CD8+ T cells from cultured PBMCs, sampled from culture after CMV antigen stimulation. The chain is built from TRBV20-1 and TRBJ2-1; 10 nucleotides match TRBD2. This clonotype was sampled from a human donor in good health (CMV status not recorded). Some clones in this sample may be carry-over from other donors' samples. For the CDR3, the DNA is TGCAGTGCTGTCCAGCTAGCGGGGGTTGGGGATGAGCAGTTCTTC. Protein: CSAVQLAGVGDEQFF.